A selection of T cell receptor beta chains follows, all from one sample in a study of blood T cell repertoires in COVID-19. Generated by immunoSEQ multiplex PCR, the TCRdb table keeps only in-frame clones and is missing some. The sample contains 100,000 to 150,000 clones, about 70% of which appear only once. The sample taken for sequencing was peripheral blood. All receptors come from a woman aged 70 to 79 with acute or convalescent COVID-19. CDR3s include the opening cysteine and the closing phenylalanine or tryptophan. D genes are given only for firm matches. For some rows the clone size is stated as once, few or many, or as a class when expanded; others skip it.

d_call	clone_size	v_call	j_call	cdr3_nt	cdr3_aa
TRBD1	NA	TRBV6-1	TRBJ1-3	TGTGCCAGCAGTGAAATGGGGGACAGGATCTCTGGAAACACCATATATTTT	CASSEMGDRISGNTIYF
TRBD1	NA	TRBV25-1	TRBJ1-4	TGTGCCAGCAGTGAACAGGGGGGTGGAAAACTGTTTTTT	CASSEQGGGKLFF
TRBD1	NA	TRBV19	TRBJ1-2	TGTGCCAGTAATCTCGAGGGACAGGGAACTAACTATGGCTACACCTTC	CASNLEGQGTNYGYTF
TRBD1	many	TRBV11-2	TRBJ1-3	TGTGCCAGCAGCTACACGACAGGGGAGGCTGGAAACACCATATATTTT	CASSYTTGEAGNTIYF
NA	NA	TRBV4-1	TRBJ1-5	TGCGCCAGCAGCCAAGATCCTTATCAGCCCCAGCATTTT	CASSQDPYQPQHF
NA	once	TRBV18	TRBJ1-1	TGTGCCAGCTCAAACCTACGGGGGGACACTGAAGCTTTCTTT	CASSNLRGDTEAFF
NA	NA	TRBV25-1	TRBJ2-1	TGTGCCAGCAGTGAACCTAACAATGAGCAGTTCTTC	CASSEPNNEQFF
NA	NA	TRBV6-6	TRBJ1-1	TGTGCCAGCAGGCCGGCGGACAAGATCTACACTGAAGCTTTCTTT	CASRPADKIYTEAFF
TRBD2	NA	TRBV6-5	TRBJ2-7	TGTGCCAGCAATCTAGCGGGAGGGGGCCGCGAGCAGTACTTC	CASNLAGGGREQYF
NA	NA	TRBV5-1	TRBJ1-2	TGCGCCAGCAGCTTGGGCGCAGGGCATAGCTATGGCTACACCTTC	CASSLGAGHSYGYTF
TRBD1	once	TRBV5-1	TRBJ1-6	TGCGCCAGCTCGCCAGGGGGCGCTTCACCCCTCCACTTT	CASSPGGASPLHF
NA	NA	TRBV5-5	TRBJ2-5	TGTGCCAGCAGCTTTACAGGGCCGGAAGAGACCCAGTACTTC	CASSFTGPEETQYF
TRBD2	many	TRBV27	TRBJ2-1	TGTGCCAGCAGTTTCGGTAGCGGGGGGGCTAATGAGCAGTTCTTC	CASSFGSGGANEQFF
NA	few	TRBV7-2	TRBJ2-3	TGTGCCAGCAGCCCACGGGTCTACGGTACGCAGTATTTT	CASSPRVYGTQYF
TRBD2	NA	TRBV3-1/TRBV3-2	TRBJ2-7	TGTGCCAGCAGCCAAGCTAGTTTTAGTAGCGGGAGCTCCTACGAGCAGTACTTC	CASSQASFSSGSSYEQYF
NA	NA	TRBV5-1	TRBJ2-7	TGCGCCAGCAGCCTTTTAACGATAGGACTGGGGAGCTCCTACGAGCAGTACTTC	CASSLLTIGLGSSYEQYF
TRBD2	NA	TRBV19	TRBJ2-3	TGTGCCAGTAGTAGGACTAGCGGGGTCACAGATACGCAGTATTTT	CASSRTSGVTDTQYF
NA	NA	TRBV4-1	TRBJ1-5	TGCGCCAGCAGCCAAGGCCAGAACAATCAGCCCCAGCATTTT	CASSQGQNNQPQHF
NA	NA	TRBV5-1	TRBJ1-2	TGCGCCAGCAGCGTTGAGGGGGTGGGCTACACCTTC	CASSVEGVGYTF
NA	few	TRBV11-2	TRBJ2-6	TGTGCCAGCAGCTCCCCCGGGACACTCTACTCTGGGGCCAACGTCCTGACTTTC	CASSSPGTLYSGANVLTF
NA	NA	TRBV6-5	TRBJ1-4	TGTGCCAGCAGCAAGCAGGCAACTAATGAAAAACTGTTTTTT	CASSKQATNEKLFF
TRBD2	NA	TRBV4-1	TRBJ2-1	TGCGCCAGCAGCATTACCGGGACTAGCATCGATGAGCAGTTCTTC	CASSITGTSIDEQFF
NA	NA	TRBV9	TRBJ2-2	TGTGCCAGCAGCCCATCAAGCTCCGGGGAGCTGTTTTTT	CASSPSSSGELFF
NA	few	TRBV7-9	TRBJ1-2	TGTGCCAGCAGCTTAGTCGTCAATGCGGATGGCTACACCTTC	CASSLVVNADGYTF
TRBD1	NA	TRBV27	TRBJ1-5	TGTGCCAGCAGTTTTCAGGGGGGCAATCAGCCCCAGCATTTT	CASSFQGGNQPQHF
TRBD2	NA	TRBV15	TRBJ2-3	TGTGCCACCAGCGTCAGACTAGCGGACTTCACAGATACGCAGTATTTT	CATSVRLADFTDTQYF
TRBD1	NA	TRBV12-3/TRBV12-4	TRBJ2-7	TGTGCCAGCAGTTTTCGGACAGGGTACGAGCAGTACTTC	CASSFRTGYEQYF
NA	NA	TRBV7-7	TRBJ2-7	TGTGCCAGCAGCTTAGACGGGAGCTCCTACGAGCAGTACTTC	CASSLDGSSYEQYF
NA	NA	TRBV28	TRBJ2-7	TGTGCCAGCAGTTTGGGCTCCTCGTACGAGCAGTACTTC	CASSLGSSYEQYF
TRBD2	NA	TRBV6-6	TRBJ2-5	TGTGCCAGCAGTCCCTGGACTAGCGGGAGGGGAGAGACCCAGTACTTC	CASSPWTSGRGETQYF
NA	NA	TRBV4-3	TRBJ1-2	TGCGCCAGCAGCCTGACCGGGGATACGTATGGCTACACCTTC	CASSLTGDTYGYTF
TRBD1	once	TRBV6-2/TRBV6-3	TRBJ1-1	TGTGCCAGCAGCCGACAGGGGATGAACACTGAAGCTTTCTTT	CASSRQGMNTEAFF
NA	NA	TRBV6-2/TRBV6-3	TRBJ2-3	TGTGCCAGCAGTTACCCGACCTTTCGAGCGGATAGCACAGATACGCAGTATTTT	CASSYPTFRADSTDTQYF
NA	few	TRBV27	TRBJ1-2	TGTGCCAGCAGCCTCACTCGAGCTAACTATGGCTACACCTTC	CASSLTRANYGYTF
NA	many	TRBV5-1	TRBJ2-1	TGCGCCAGCAGCTTGGACAGGAGGGCGTACAATGAGCAGTTCTTC	CASSLDRRAYNEQFF
NA	NA	TRBV20-1	TRBJ1-4	TGCAGTGCTAGAGAGGAGGAAAAACTGTTTTTT	CSAREEEKLFF
TRBD2	NA	TRBV4-3	TRBJ2-6	TGCGCCAGCAGCCAAGGGGCAGGCGGGGGTTCTGGGGCCAACGTCCTGACTTTC	CASSQGAGGGSGANVLTF
NA	NA	TRBV9	TRBJ2-6	TGTGCCAGCGGAAAGCAGGGAGGAGGGGCCAACGTCCTGACTTTC	CASGKQGGGANVLTF
NA	NA	TRBV12-3/TRBV12-4	TRBJ2-7	TGTGCCAGCAGTCCAGGACAGTCCTACGAGCAGTACTTC	CASSPGQSYEQYF
TRBD1	NA	TRBV19	TRBJ1-2	TGTGCCAGTAGTTTTAATAGCCCCGGACAGGGGGCTAACTATGGCTACACCTTC	CASSFNSPGQGANYGYTF
TRBD2	few	TRBV5-6	TRBJ2-5	TGTGCCAGCAGCTTGGTTTTCTCTAGCGGGGAGGGAGAGACCCAGTACTTC	CASSLVFSSGEGETQYF
NA	NA	TRBV5-1	TRBJ2-5	TGCGCCAGCAGCTTGGAGGGGGCCCAGTACTTC	CASSLEGAQYF
TRBD1	NA	TRBV19	TRBJ2-2	TGTGCCGGCCGGGACAGGAACACCGGGGAGCTGTTTTTT	CAGRDRNTGELFF
TRBD1	NA	TRBV5-1	TRBJ2-7	TGCGCCAGCAGCTTAGACAGGGATGACGAGCAGTACTTC	CASSLDRDDEQYF
NA	NA	TRBV5-4	TRBJ2-3	TGTGCCAGCAGCTTTCGACAGCCGGGAGCAGATACGCAGTATTTT	CASSFRQPGADTQYF
NA	once	TRBV6-5	TRBJ1-2	TGTGCCAGCAGTTACGGTATTGGAGCTAACTATGGCTACACCTTC	CASSYGIGANYGYTF
TRBD1	NA	TRBV6-1	TRBJ2-3	TGTGCCAGCAGTGAATCGCAGAGGGGGCGGTCAGATACGCAGTATTTT	CASSESQRGRSDTQYF
TRBD1	NA	TRBV5-1	TRBJ2-1	TGCGCCAGCAGCATCCCGGGACAGTACAATGAGCAGTTCTTC	CASSIPGQYNEQFF
TRBD1	NA	TRBV23-1	TRBJ2-2	TGCGCCAGCAGTCAATCGGGCAGGGGGCGAAAGGACACCGGGGAGCTGTTTTTT	CASSQSGRGRKDTGELFF
NA	NA	TRBV7-2	TRBJ1-1	TGTGCCAGCAGCTTACAGATCATGAACACTGAAGCTTTCTTT	CASSLQIMNTEAFF
NA	NA	TRBV6-1	TRBJ2-5	TGTGCCAGCAGTGAACTTACAGGGTTCCAAGAGACCCAGTACTTC	CASSELTGFQETQYF
TRBD2	NA	TRBV20-1	TRBJ2-7	TGCAGTGCTAGTAAGGCGGGAGAAGGCGAGCAGTACTTC	CSASKAGEGEQYF
NA	NA	TRBV2	TRBJ2-7	TGTGCCAGCAGTGCAGGGCTTTTCGAGCAGTACTTC	CASSAGLFEQYF
NA	once	TRBV30	TRBJ2-7	TGTGCCTGGAGTGTACATTTCCAGGGTGCTGTGAACTTC	CAWSVHFQGAVNF
TRBD2	NA	TRBV5-4	TRBJ2-3	TGTGCCAGCAGCCTAGGACTAGCCAGCGATACGCAGTATTTT	CASSLGLASDTQYF
TRBD1	NA	TRBV15	TRBJ2-7	TGTGCCACCAGCAGACCAGGGACAGGGGGCGAGCAGTACTTC	CATSRPGTGGEQYF
TRBD2	NA	TRBV2	TRBJ2-1	TGTGCCAGCAGCACACCCAAGATAGCGGGGGGGCGCAATGAGCAGTTCTTC	CASSTPKIAGGRNEQFF